This T cell receptor (beta chain) comes out of a study of T cells after posttransplantation cyclophosphamide. Study conclusions and caveats: Recipient CMV seropositivity and CMV reactivation strongly tracked TRB clonality.

In its sample, this clone was seen a few times. Its antigen remains unknown. Repertoires were generated with immunoSEQ multiplex PCR, while TCRdb's copy carries only in-frame clones and drops some. Sampling found 35,000 to 40,000 clones, none seen once. The TCR originated in a man aged 30 to 45 in good health and a related stem cell transplant donor. The sequencing input was PBMCs.

The CDR3 is CASSVGGSLTDTQYF. CDR3 nucleotides: TGTGCCAGCAGCGTAGGGGGCAGTCTCACAGATACGCAGTATTTT. The chain links TRBV9 to TRBJ2-3, with D tentatively TRBD1 (5 bases). Looked up from germline, CDR1 is SGDLS and CDR2 is YYNGEE. CDR3 size: 15 residues. Trimming cost V 0 bases and J 2 bases, with 10 bases left between them.